These 30 T cell receptor beta chains share one sample of origin, sequenced in a study of tumor-infiltrating lymphocytes in primary liver carcinoma. Germline DNA was also extracted, while the blood RNA originated from unsorted whole blood. The authors made TCR beta cDNA from approximately 500 ng total RNA with a constant-region primer. Libraries of TCR beta came from three nested multiplex PCR rounds with slightly modified ARM-PCR. Both of the initial two PCR rounds ran for nine to eleven cycles and employed TRBV1-TRBV30 forward primers alongside a C-beta reverse primer. TCRdb passed the multiplex PCR reads through MiXCR, listing each CDR3 protein once. The table includes approximately 310,000 distinct CDR3 sequences, over 55% detected once. The sample comprised peripheral blood. The receptors stem from a man aged 35 to 55 with primary liver carcinoma and hepatitis B virus infection.

Turning to this clonotype: A much larger clone differs by one base, so this may be a read error. In DNA form, the CDR3 reads TGCAGCGCCCTACCCGGAGTCAATGAAGCTTTCTTT. It codes for CSALPGVNEAFF. The J gene is TRBJ1-1, the V gene TRBV29-1, with D unclear. The CDR3 covers 12 residues. V lost 7 bases, J lost 7 bases, and 16 bases lay in between. The V gene's germline CDR1 is SQVTM and CDR2 ANQGSEA.

V usage is TRBV11-3 and J usage is TRBJ2-6; 10 nucleotides match TRBD2. There are 20 residues in the CDR3. V dropped 7 bases and J dropped 2; count of bases not matched to a gene: 17. CDR1 is SGHNT and CDR2 is YENEEA in the germline V gene. The CDR3 loop reads CASNSGLSASGRAGANVLTF. DNA for the CDR3: TGTGCCAGCAACTCGGGTCTTTCGGCTAGCGGGAGAGCTGGGGCCAACGTCCTGACTTTC.

Remarks on this clonotype: A much larger clonotype is one base distant, so this may be a read error. The genes are TRBV6-1 and TRBJ2-7; TRBD1 agrees at 9 bases. Looked up from germline, CDR1 is MNHNS and CDR2 is SASEGT. This CDR3 has 15 amino acids. The CDR3 nucleotides read TGTGCCACCAGTGAGTCCCCGGACAGGGGTTACGAGCAGTACTTC. It translates to CATSESPDRGYEQYF.

This clonotype was seen only a few times. V usage is TRBV7-9 and J usage is TRBJ2-6; D uncertain. In germline, CDR1 is SEHNR, CDR2 FQNEAQ (reference sequence). The CDR3 length is 13 residues. V dropped 2 bases and J dropped 4 bases, with 3 bases sitting between them. This CDR3 reads CASSLQGANVLTF. In DNA, the CDR3 is TGTGCCAGCAGCTTACAGGGGGCCAACGTCCTGACTTTC.

The chain has TRBV11-2 and TRBJ1-1; D not resolved. Germline CDR1 reads SGHAT; CDR2 reads FQNNGV. The CDR3 has 12 residues. V lost 2 bases to trimming and J lost 12 bases, with 13 bases between them. The CDR3 protein is CASSLPRTKTFF. CDR3 sequence (DNA): TGTGCCAGCAGCTTACCTAGGACTAAAACTTTCTTT.

A word on this clonotype: Without the conserved terminal phenylalanine or tryptophan, this CDR3 likely stems from a read error. V is TRBV11-3 and J is TRBJ2-1, with 7 bases that match TRBD2. CDR1 and CDR2 from the germline V gene are SGHNT and YENEEA. The CDR3 is made up of 15 amino acids. Trimming removed 4 bases from V and 6 bases from J; junction bases left unmatched: 9. This chain's CDR3 is CASSSGLSHGNEQFY. CDR3 sequence (DNA): TGTGCCAGCAGCTCGGGACTATCTCACGGCAATGAGCAGTTCTAC.

As concerns this clonotype: Germline and junction disagree at one end, which may indicate a read error. This chain links TRBV14 with TRBJ2-1, with 10 bases lining up with TRBD2. The CDR3 is made up of 16 amino acids. The germline CDR1 and CDR2 sequences are SGHDN and FVKESK. The CDR3 region has the DNA TGTGCCAGCAGCCACTTAGCGGGAGGTACTTACAATGAGCAGCTCTTC. This codes for CASSHLAGGTYNEQLF.

Details on this clonotype: This likely comes from a read error, as the CDR3 has no conserved phenylalanine or tryptophan at its end. CDR3 protein: CASSLGEGRQETQYS. DNA of the CDR3: TGTGCCAGCAGCTTGGGGGAGGGACGGCAAGAGACCCAGTACTCA. This chain uses TRBV5-5 with TRBJ2-5; 7 bases are shared with TRBD2. The trim removed 0 bases at V and 2 bases at J, leaving 4 bases unmatched. The CDR3 loop spans 15 amino acids. CDR1 is SGHKS, CDR2 YYEKEE, per germline (reference sequence).

This clonotype has ten or more counts. This chain uses TRBV10-3 with TRBJ2-5; 8 nucleotides align to TRBD1. From germline, CDR1 is ENHRY and CDR2 SYGVKD. With 0 bases clipped from V and 5 bases from J, the junction kept 8 bases outside the gene matches. The CDR3 spans 16 residues. The CDR3 sequence: CAISESRQGAGETQYF. In DNA, the CDR3 is TGTGCCATCAGTGAGTCACGGCAGGGGGCCGGGGAGACCCAGTACTTC.

Concerning this clonotype: The CDR3 does not end in the conserved phenylalanine or tryptophan, so this is likely a read error. V gene TRBV5-6 combines with J gene TRBJ2-1; tentatively, D is TRBD2 (5 bases). The CDR3 is 13 amino acids. CDR1 is SGHDT and CDR2 is YYEEEE in the germline V gene. The germline V and J ends were trimmed by 2 bases and 4 bases, with 7 bases remaining between them. CDR3 bases: TGTGCCAGCAGCTTCGAGGGATACAATGAGCAGTTCCTC. This sequence encodes CASSFEGYNEQFL.

Concerning this clonotype: Germline and junction disagree at one end, which may indicate a read error. This rearrangement joins TRBV4-3 to TRBJ2-7, with a tentative D call TRBD2 (6 bases). Germline V lookup: CDR1 LGHNA, CDR2 YSLEER. The CDR3 loop spans 16 amino acids. CDR3 amino acids: CANSQGVADSSYEQYF. In nucleotides, the CDR3 is TGCGCCAACAGCCAAGGCGTAGCGGACTCCTCCTACGAGCAGTACTTC.

This clonotype was recorded a few times. The chain carries TRBV7-9 and TRBJ2-5, with D possibly TRBD1 on 5 matching bases. The CDR3 is made up of 13 amino acids. Trimming took off 5 bases at V and 5 bases at J, with 12 bases between the two ends. Germline V gene lookup returns CDR1 SEHNR and CDR2 FQNEAQ (reference sequence). As DNA, the CDR3 is TGTGCCAGCAGCCCCCAGGGCTGGGAGACCCAGTACTTC. It specifies CASSPQGWETQYF.

Concerning this clonotype: One end of the junction fails to match germline, which may point to a read error. The J gene is TRBJ2-7, the V gene TRBV29-1; 7 positions match TRBD1. CDR3 size: 12 residues. CDR1 and CDR2 (germline): SQVTM, ANQGSEA. Here the CDR3 DNA reads TGCAGCATAAAGACAGGGACCTACGAGCAATACTTC. Its translation: CSIKTGTYEQYF.

The sample holds one count of this clonotype. The chain couples TRBV15 to TRBJ1-1; D is uncertain. Germline CDR1 and CDR2: LNHNV and YYDKDF (reference sequence). This CDR3 is 14 amino acids long. With 6 bases removed from V and 5 bases from J, the gap between germline ends came to 16 bases. CDR3 loop: CATSGDHAGTEAFF. CDR3 sequence (DNA): TGTGCCACCAGTGGAGATCATGCGGGGACTGAAGCTTTCTTT.

Concerning this clonotype: A much larger clone is a single base away; this may be a read error. The rearrangement links TRBV4-2 to TRBJ2-1; TRBD1 is a possible D gene (6 bases). CDR3 length equals 15 residues. With 1 base removed from V and 9 bases from J, the gap between germline ends came to 16 bases. CDR1 is LGHNA, CDR2 YNFKEQ, per germline. CDR3 amino acids: CASSQVGATLGEQFF. The CDR3, as DNA: TGTGCCAGCAGCCAAGTGGGGGCTACCCTCGGTGAGCAGTTCTTC.

This clonotype has only a few counts. Since a much larger clone is just one base distant, this may be a read error. The chain has TRBV29-1 and TRBJ1-4; a weak D match, TRBD1 (5 bases). In germline, CDR1 is SQVTM, CDR2 ANQGSEA. Trimming left V 6 bases short and J 8 bases short, with 16 bases between. The CDR3 is 13 residues long. CDR3 DNA sequence: TGCAGCGTCGTGACGGGACTGGGGGAAAAACTGTTTTTT. Translating gives CSVVTGLGEKLFF.

Notes on this clonotype: Compared with germline, one end of the junction differs, possibly owing to a read error. The chain recombines TRBV11-2 with TRBJ2-7; the D gene is possibly TRBD2 (5 bases). This CDR3 has 11 residues. The V gene's germline CDR1 is SGHAT and CDR2 FQNNGV. This CDR3 is CASSVRRRTSF. In DNA form, the CDR3 reads TGTGCCAGCAGCGTAAGACGGAGGACCAGCTTC.

Notes on this clonotype: A much more abundant neighbour one base away suggests this may be a read error. The chain joins TRBV6-1 to TRBJ2-5, with 10 bases that match TRBD2. Trimming at V came to 8 bases and at J to 4 bases, leaving 7 bases not matched to a gene. Germline CDR1 reads MNHNS; CDR2 reads SASEGT. The CDR3 length is 14 residues. This CDR3 reads CASRSGTSVETQYF. The DNA of the CDR3 is TGTGCCAGCCGGTCGGGGACTAGCGTAGAGACCCAGTACTTC.

V usage is TRBV6-1 and J usage is TRBJ1-5; D not certain. The germline gives CDR1 MNHNS, CDR2 SASEGT. The CDR3 length is 17 residues. Between the trimmed V and J ends, which lost 5 bases and 2 bases, there was a span of 19 bases. The CDR3 reads CASSFYPRETGNQPQHF. In nucleotides, the CDR3 is TGTGCCAGCAGTTTTTATCCAAGGGAGACGGGCAATCAGCCCCAGCATTTT.

The rearrangement uses TRBV11-2 and TRBJ2-1; D is possibly TRBD1 (6 bases). Germline V lookup: CDR1 SGHAT, CDR2 FQNNGV. Trimming took 1 base from V and 9 from J, leaving 19 bases between them. CDR3 length: 16 amino acids. This CDR3 reads CASSLGAGALYGEQFF. CDR3 sequence (DNA): TGTGCCAGCAGCTTAGGGGCAGGGGCCCTCTATGGTGAGCAGTTCTTC.

This clonotype was seen a few times. CDR3: CASSQTGLTKNIQYF. CDR3 nucleotide sequence: TGTGCCAGCAGCCAGACAGGGCTCACCAAAAACATTCAGTACTTC. The chain has TRBV5-6 and TRBJ2-4; 7 bases line up with TRBD1. Germline CDR1 reads SGHDT; CDR2 reads YYEEEE. This CDR3 is built from 15 residues. V lost 4 bases, J lost 2 bases, and 6 bases stayed unmatched.

Worth noting for this clonotype: The junction shows a germline mismatch at one end, possibly a read error. V gene TRBV13 combines with J gene TRBJ2-2, with D tentatively TRBD2 (6 bases). Germline loops: CDR1 PRHDT, CDR2 FYEKMQ (reference sequence). This CDR3 region has 13 residues. The CDR3 is CASSPTGDGELLF. The DNA of the CDR3 is TGTGCCAGCAGTCCCACGGGGGACGGGGAGCTGTTATTT.

The CDR3 bases are TGTGCCTCCGCCGGGGACAGGGGCACAGATACGCAGTATTTT. Protein sequence: CASAGDRGTDTQYF. The rearrangement links TRBV10-3 to TRBJ2-3; TRBD1 matches at 9 bases. The V gene's germline CDR1 is ENHRY and CDR2 SYGVKD. CDR3 length: 14 residues. The ends lost 11 bases at V and 1 base at J; junction bases unmatched: 7.

This clonotype was found many times. The CDR3 region has the DNA TGTGCCAGCAGCCAATCTCGGGACTCTTCCCTTCAAGATACGCAGTATTTT. This translates into CASSQSRDSSLQDTQYF. The rearrangement uses TRBV14 and TRBJ2-3, with D possibly TRBD2 on 6 matching bases. Germline CDR1 is SGHDN and CDR2 is FVKESK. Trimming removed 2 bases from V and 5 bases from J, with 20 bases in between. The CDR3 covers 17 residues.

Details on this clonotype: One end of the junction is discordant with germline, which a read error may explain. The rearrangement links TRBV4-1 to TRBJ2-2; D is perhaps TRBD2 (6 bases). The CDR3 totals 12 residues. Germline assignment: CDR1 MGHRA and CDR2 YSYEKL. CDR3 nucleotides: TGCACAAGCAGCCCACTTACCGGGGGGCTGTTTTTT. Encoded protein: CTSSPLTGGLFF.

This clonotype occurred many times. This chain uses TRBV10-3 with TRBJ2-1; a weak D match, TRBD1 (6 bases). The CDR3 is 13 amino acids. The germline CDR1 and CDR2 sequences are ENHRY and SYGVKD. The V end was cut by 1 base, the J end by 10 bases, with 11 bases between. CDR3 loop: CAISEYREKEQFF. In DNA form, the CDR3 reads TGTGCCATCAGTGAGTACAGGGAGAAAGAGCAGTTCTTC.

Comments on this clonotype: One base away lies a much larger clone, so this may be a sequencing read error. The V gene is TRBV7-8, the J gene TRBJ1-2; weak D call: TRBD1 (5 bases). CDR3 length equals 14 residues. The germline CDR1 and CDR2 sequences are SGHVS and FQNEAQ. V was trimmed by 5 bases and J by 1 base, leaving 11 bases between them. In DNA form, the CDR3 reads TGTGCCAGCAGCCTGGGACGGGATAACTATGGCTACACCTTC. It yields the protein CASSLGRDNYGYTF.

In this sample, this clonotype turned up many times. This chain links TRBV6-2 or TRBV6-3 with TRBJ2-7; 13 bases are shared with TRBD2. The J segment lost 6 bases and the V segment lost 5 bases, leaving 7 bases of the junction unmatched. Germline CDR1 reads MNHEY; CDR2 reads SVGEGT. This CDR3 has 15 amino acids. CDR3 residues: CASSATGLAGREQYF. The CDR3 DNA sequence: TGTGCCAGCAGTGCGACGGGACTAGCGGGACGCGAGCAGTACTTC.

Comment on this clonotype: This may be a read error, as it is one base from a much larger clone. V usage is TRBV12-5 and J usage is TRBJ2-1; D remains unclear. V was cut by 5 bases and J by 6 bases, with 8 bases left in between. Germline V gene sequence: CDR1 LGHNT, CDR2 FRNRAP. The CDR3 runs to 12 residues. CDR3 sequence (DNA): TGTGCTAGTGGTATATGGGGCAATGAGCAGTTCTTC. It codes for CASGIWGNEQFF.

As for this clonotype: Since a much larger clone is just one base distant, this may be a read error. This chain links TRBV6-5 with TRBJ2-1; D ambiguous. The length of the CDR3 is 13 residues. V gave up 4 bases and J gave up 8 bases, with 12 bases separating them. Germline CDR1 is MNHEY and CDR2 is SVGAGI. Written as DNA, the CDR3 is TGTGCCAGCAGTTGCGACGGGCTGGATGAGCAGTTCTTC. Protein: CASSCDGLDEQFF.